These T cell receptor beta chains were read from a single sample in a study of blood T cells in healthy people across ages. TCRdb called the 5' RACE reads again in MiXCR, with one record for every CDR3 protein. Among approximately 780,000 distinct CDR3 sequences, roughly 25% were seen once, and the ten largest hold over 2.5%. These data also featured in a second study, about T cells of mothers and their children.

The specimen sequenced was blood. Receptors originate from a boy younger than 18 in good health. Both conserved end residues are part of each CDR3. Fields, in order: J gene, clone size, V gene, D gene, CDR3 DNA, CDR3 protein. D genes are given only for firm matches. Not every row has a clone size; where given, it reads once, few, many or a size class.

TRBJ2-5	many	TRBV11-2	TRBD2	TGTGCCAGCCAAATATCACCCGGCGGGGGGGCGAAGACCCAGTACTTC	CASQISPGGGAKTQYF
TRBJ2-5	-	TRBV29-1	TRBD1	TGCAGCGTTGAATCGGGGACAGGGTATGAGACCCAGTACTTC	CSVESGTGYETQYF
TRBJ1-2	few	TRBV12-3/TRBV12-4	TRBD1	TGTGCCAGCAGTAACGACAGGGCCTACACCTTC	CASSNDRAYTF
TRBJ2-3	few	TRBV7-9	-	TGTGCCAGCAGCTCGCTGGGGGGTGGAACAGATACGCAGTATTTT	CASSSLGGGTDTQYF
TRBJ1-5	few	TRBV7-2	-	TGTGCCAGCAGCTTATCCCCACAGCAGCCCCAGCATTTT	CASSLSPQQPQHF
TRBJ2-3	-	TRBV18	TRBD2	TGTGCCAGCTCACCACCGGGACTAGCAGCAGATACGCAGTATTTT	CASSPPGLAADTQYF
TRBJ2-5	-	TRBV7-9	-	TGTGCCAGCAGCTTAGTTCGGCAGGGCCTCGTCGCCCAGTACTTC	CASSLVRQGLVAQYF
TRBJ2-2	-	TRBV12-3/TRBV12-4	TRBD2	TGTGCCAGCACCCAACTAGCGGGGGACTTAGGCGCCGGGGAGCTGTTTTTT	CASTQLAGDLGAGELFF
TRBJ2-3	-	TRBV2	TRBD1	TGTGCCAGCAGTTTACAGGGGATTTTTGCCACAGATACGCAGTATTTT	CASSLQGIFATDTQYF
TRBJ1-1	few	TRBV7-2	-	TGTGCCAGCAGCCGCAACGGGGTTGTGGCTTTCTTT	CASSRNGVVAFF
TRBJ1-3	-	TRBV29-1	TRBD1	TGCAGCGATACAGGGGGTGTCGGTGGAAACACCATATATTTT	CSDTGGVGGNTIYF
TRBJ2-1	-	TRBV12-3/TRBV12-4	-	TGTGCCAGCAGTTCAGCCCGGACCCTTTTCAATGAGCAGTTCTTC	CASSSARTLFNEQFF
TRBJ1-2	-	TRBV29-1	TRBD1	TGCAGCGTTGGGGAGGGGGCCCATGGCTACACCTTC	CSVGEGAHGYTF
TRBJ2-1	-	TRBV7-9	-	TGTGCCAGCAGCTTCGACGAGCAGTTCTTC	CASSFDEQFF
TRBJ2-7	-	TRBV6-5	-	TGTGCCAGCAGTCGCACAGGGAAATCAACCTACGAGCAGTACTTC	CASSRTGKSTYEQYF
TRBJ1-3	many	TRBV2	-	TGTGCCAGCAGTGACGGGGTGGAGGGCTCTGGAAACACCATATATTTT	CASSDGVEGSGNTIYF
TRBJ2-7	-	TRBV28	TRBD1	TGTGCCAGCAGCTTAAGTATTTCGGAGGCAGGGGGCGTCGACGGCGAGCAGTACTTC	CASSLSISEAGGVDGEQYF
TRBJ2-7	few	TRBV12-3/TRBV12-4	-	TGTGCCAGCACTCCCAATACCTACGAGCAGTACTTC	CASTPNTYEQYF
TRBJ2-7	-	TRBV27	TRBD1	TGTGCCAGCAGGCCCGGGACAGGTCCTAATTTATACGAGCAGTACTTC	CASRPGTGPNLYEQYF
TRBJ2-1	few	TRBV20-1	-	TGCAGTGCTAGAGGGGGGGTGGACAATGAGCAGTTCTTC	CSARGGVDNEQFF
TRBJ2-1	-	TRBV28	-	TGTGCCAGCAGTTTGATCGGGGGGCAAAATGAGCAGTTCTTC	CASSLIGGQNEQFF
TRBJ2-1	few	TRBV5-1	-	TGCGCCAGCAGCTTACAGGGCCCCGGCTACAATGAGCAGTTCTTC	CASSLQGPGYNEQFF
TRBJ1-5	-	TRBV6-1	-	TGTGCCAGCAGTGACGCCCTCCAGGGTCAGCCCCAGCATTTT	CASSDALQGQPQHF
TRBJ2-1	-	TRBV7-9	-	TGTGCCAGCAGCTTAGGCCCGGAGGGAAATGAGCAGTTCTTC	CASSLGPEGNEQFF
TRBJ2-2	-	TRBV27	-	TGTGCCAGCAGTTTCGCGTTCGGGGAGCTGTTTTTT	CASSFAFGELFF
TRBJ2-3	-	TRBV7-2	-	TGTGCCAGTAGCTTGAGCACGACAGATACGCAGTATTTT	CASSLSTTDTQYF
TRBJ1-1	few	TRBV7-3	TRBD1	TGTGCCAGCAGCTCCACACCGGGACAGGGGGCGGACACTGAAGCTTTCTTT	CASSSTPGQGADTEAFF
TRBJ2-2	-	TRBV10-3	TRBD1	TGTGCCATCAGGAGGGGACAGGGGGCGATTGGCGGGGAGCTGTTTTTT	CAIRRGQGAIGGELFF
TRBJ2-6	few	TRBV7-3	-	TGTGCCAGCAGCTTATTACGCTCTGGGGCCAACGTCCTGACTTTC	CASSLLRSGANVLTF
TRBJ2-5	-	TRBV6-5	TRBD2	TGTGCCAGCACCAAACGATCCGGGGGGAATGAGCAGTTGTTC	CASTKRSGGNEQLF
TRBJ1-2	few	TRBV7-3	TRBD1	TGTGCCAGCAGCTTAAGACAGGGGGCGGACTACGGCTACACCTTC	CASSLRQGADYGYTF
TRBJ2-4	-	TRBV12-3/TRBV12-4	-	TGTGCCAGCAGTTTAGACTGGCGCAAAAACATTCAGTACTTC	CASSLDWRKNIQYF
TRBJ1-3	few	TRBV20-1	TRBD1	TGCAGTGCTACAGGGGGCAGCTCTGGAAACACCATATATTTT	CSATGGSSGNTIYF
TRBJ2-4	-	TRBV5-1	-	TGCGCCAGCAGCTTGGGCCAAGCACTAGCCAAAAACATTCAGTACTTC	CASSLGQALAKNIQYF
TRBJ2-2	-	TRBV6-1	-	TGTGCCAGCAGTCGATCCCGGGACAAAGGGAGCACCGGGGAGCTGTTTTTT	CASSRSRDKGSTGELFF
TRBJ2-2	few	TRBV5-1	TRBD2	TGCGCCAGCAGCTTGGAGCGGGGAACCGGGGAGCTGTTTTTT	CASSLERGTGELFF
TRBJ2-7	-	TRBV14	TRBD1	TGCGCCAGCAGCCTAAACCCCTTCGGCCCGACCACAGGGGCCCACGAGCAGTACTTC	CASSLNPFGPTTGAHEQYF
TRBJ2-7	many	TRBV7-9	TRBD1	TGTGCCAGCAGCTTGTGGACAGGGAGAGGGATCTACGAGCAGTACTTC	CASSLWTGRGIYEQYF
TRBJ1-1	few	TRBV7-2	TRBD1	TGTGCCAGCAGCTTAGAAGCCACAGGGGACACTGAAGCTTTCTTT	CASSLEATGDTEAFF
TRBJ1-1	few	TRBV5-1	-	TGCGCCAGCAGCTTGGAGGGTGGGTCGGCTGAAGCTTTCTTT	CASSLEGGSAEAFF
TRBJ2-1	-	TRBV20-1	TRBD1	TGCAGTGCTAGAGATACAGGGGGCTCCTACAATGAGCAGTTCTTC	CSARDTGGSYNEQFF
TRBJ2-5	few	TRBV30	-	TGTGCCTGGAGTCAAAAACAAGAGACCCAGTACTTC	CAWSQKQETQYF
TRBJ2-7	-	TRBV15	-	TGTGCCACCAGCAGAGATCTGGCCTACGAGCAGGACTTC	CATSRDLAYEQDF
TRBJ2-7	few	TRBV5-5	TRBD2	TGTGCCAGCAGAATAGCGGGGGGGATGTACGAGCAGTACTTC	CASRIAGGMYEQYF
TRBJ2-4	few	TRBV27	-	TGTGCCAGCAGTCCGACGATCAGTAAGGCCAAAAACATTCAGTACTTC	CASSPTISKAKNIQYF
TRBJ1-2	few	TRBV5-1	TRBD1	TGCGCCAGTAACCCCGGGGACAGAAACTATGGCTACACCTTC	CASNPGDRNYGYTF
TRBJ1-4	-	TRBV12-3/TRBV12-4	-	TGTGCCAGCAGTTTGAGTCAGGTCCGTGAAAAACTGTTTTTT	CASSLSQVREKLFF
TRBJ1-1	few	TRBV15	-	TGTGCCACCAGCAGAGATGAGAAGGGAACTGAAGCTTTCTTT	CATSRDEKGTEAFF
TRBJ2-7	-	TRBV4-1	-	TGCGCCAGCAGCCGCGCAGGGGCGAGTTCCTACAAGCAGTACTTC	CASSRAGASSYKQYF
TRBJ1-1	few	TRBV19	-	TGTGCCAGTAGTTGGGGAAGAGTCGGAATGAACACTGAAGCTTTCTTT	CASSWGRVGMNTEAFF
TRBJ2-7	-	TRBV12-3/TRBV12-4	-	TGTGCCAGCAGCCCCGAGGAGGTGGGCGAGCAGTACTTC	CASSPEEVGEQYF
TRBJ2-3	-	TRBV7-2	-	TGTGCCAGCAGCTCTAGACTAGGGACAGATACGCAGTATTTT	CASSSRLGTDTQYF
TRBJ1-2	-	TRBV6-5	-	TGTGCCAGCAGTTCCCTTGAGACAGCGATATATGGCTACACCTTC	CASSSLETAIYGYTF